A single sample is the source of the 17 T cell receptor beta chains below, sequenced in a study of vaccination effects on CD4 cells after COVID-19. These receptors have no known antigen. Some clones are missing from TCRdb's copy, which holds only in-frame ones; the method was immunoSEQ multiplex PCR. Counted here are 40,000 to 55,000 clones, roughly 80% occurring once; the ten biggest clones make up roughly 8.8%. Following culture for under 12 days, CD4+ T cells were isolated. The sequences come from CD4+ T cells from PBMCs cultured without peptide, collected before COVID-19 vaccination. All receptors derive from a human donor who had a prior SARS-CoV-2 infection.

The V gene is TRBV5-1, the J gene TRBJ1-4; 7 positions agree with TRBD1. The CDR3 is made up of 15 amino acids. J was trimmed by 3 bases and V by 1 base; bases with no gene match: 3. Germline lookup yields CDR1 SGHRS and CDR2 YFSETQ. The CDR3 spells CASSLNTGANEKLFF. CDR3 nucleotide sequence: TGCGCCAGCAGCTTGAATACAGGGGCTAATGAAAAACTGTTTTTT.

The chain is built from TRBV5-8 and TRBJ1-2, with 8 nucleotides matching TRBD1. This CDR3 is 17 amino acids long. The V gene's germline CDR1 is SGHTS and CDR2 YDEGEE. The V gene end was trimmed by 2 bases and the J gene end by 7 bases; junction bases not matched to a gene: 16. The CDR3 spells CASSFPPGSAGGPGYTF. As DNA, the CDR3 is TGTGCCAGCAGCTTCCCCCCCGGTTCAGCAGGGGGCCCTGGCTACACCTTC.

The chain combines TRBV5-6 with TRBJ1-1; TRBD1 matches at 8 bases. The CDR3 covers 13 residues. The V gene end was trimmed by 4 bases and the J gene end by 4 bases; junction bases not matched to a gene: 3. CDR1 SGHDT and CDR2 YYEEEE come from the germline V gene. CDR3 amino acids: CASSRDRPTEAFF. CDR3 DNA sequence: TGTGCCAGCAGCAGGGACAGGCCCACTGAAGCTTTCTTT.

The chain recombines TRBV27 with TRBJ1-2; the match to TRBD1 covers 7 bases. This CDR3 is 18 amino acids long. The germline V gene encodes CDR1 MNHEY and CDR2 SMNVEV (reference sequence). Trimming cost V 3 bases and J 2 bases; bases outside gene matches: 15. The CDR3 DNA sequence: TGTGCCAGCAGTTTTGGTTTGACGGTCGACAGGGTCAACTATGGCTACACCTTC. Protein sequence: CASSFGLTVDRVNYGYTF.

The chain links TRBV10-3 to TRBJ1-1; D perhaps matches TRBD1 (5 bases). The germline V gene has CDR1 ENHRY and CDR2 SYGVKD. V gave up 11 bases and J gave up 3 bases, with 13 bases separating them. The length of the CDR3 is 12 residues. CDR3 nucleotide sequence: TGTGCCCTAGGGGAGCCACACACTGAAGCTTTCTTT. Amino acids: CALGEPHTEAFF.

The J gene is TRBJ1-6, the V gene TRBV4-2; TRBD1 agrees at 9 bases. Germline V gene data show CDR1 as LGHNA and CDR2 as YNFKEQ. J lost 6 bases, V lost 0 bases, and 3 bases had no gene match. The CDR3 extends over 16 amino acids. The CDR3 region has the DNA TGTGCCAGCAGCCAAGAGGGACAGGGTTCTAATTCACCCCTCCACTTT. Translated: CASSQEGQGSNSPLHF.

This clone was observed a few times. The V gene is TRBV2, the J gene TRBJ1-4; no firm D call. The CDR3 runs to 14 residues. CDR1 is SNHLY and CDR2 is FYNNEI in the germline V gene. Trimming cost V 3 bases and J 4 bases, with 9 bases left between them. As DNA, the CDR3 is TGTGCCAGCAGTGATCCCCGGAATAATGAAAAACTGTTTTTT. Translation: CASSDPRNNEKLFF.

V usage is TRBV7-9 and J usage is TRBJ1-1; TRBD1 might be the D (5 bases). The CDR3 consists of 14 residues. Between the trimmed V and J ends, which lost 7 bases and 3 bases, there was a span of 15 bases. Germline V lookup: CDR1 SEHNR, CDR2 FQNEAQ (reference sequence). CDR3 in amino acids: CASISQGRYTEAFF. The CDR3 DNA reads as TGTGCCAGCATCTCCCAGGGTCGGTACACTGAAGCTTTCTTT.

The chain carries TRBV3-1 (or the pseudogene TRBV3-2) and TRBJ2-1; TRBD2 matches 9 bases. V lost 4 bases, J lost 3 bases, and 7 bases stayed unmatched. The CDR3 has 16 residues. Germline CDR1 and CDR2: LGHDT and YNNKEL (reference sequence). CDR3 coding DNA: TGTGCCAGCAGCCCCCTCCAGCGGGGGGACTACAATGAGCAGTTCTTC. Amino acids: CASSPLQRGDYNEQFF.

The gene calls are TRBV27 and TRBJ2-7; maybe TRBD1 (6 bases). The germline V gene encodes CDR1 MNHEY and CDR2 SMNVEV (reference sequence). The CDR3 totals 14 residues. Deletions cut 6 bases from V and 1 base from J, with 13 bases between. CDR3 bases: TGTGCCAGCAGCACCTTTGGACAGTCCTACGAGCAGTACTTC. This codes for CASSTFGQSYEQYF.

This clone occurred a few times. The J gene is TRBJ1-5, the V gene TRBV28; D remains unclear. Trimming stripped 6 bases from V and 3 bases from J, with 12 bases between. This CDR3 has 14 residues. CDR1 is MDHEN and CDR2 is SYDVKM in the germline V gene. Here the CDR3 reads CASSPRGTNQPQHF. In nucleotides, the CDR3 is TGTGCCAGCAGCCCCCGCGGCACCAATCAGCCCCAGCATTTT.

This clone was recorded only once. The chain combines TRBV6-1 with TRBJ1-4; D unclear. CDR3 length: 15 amino acids. V lost 0 bases and J lost 8, with 13 bases in between. Germline V gene sequence: CDR1 MNHNS, CDR2 SASEGT. The CDR3 DNA is TGTGCCAGCAGTGAAGCGTACAGAATCTCCGAAAAACTGTTTTTT. Protein sequence: CASSEAYRISEKLFF.

J is TRBJ2-5 and V is TRBV7-8; TRBD2 matches at 7 bases. CDR3 length equals 14 residues. Germline CDR1 reads SGHVS; CDR2 reads FQNEAQ. Trimming cost V 3 bases and J 1 base; bases outside gene matches: 2. CDR3 amino acids: CASSFVAGQETQYF. The CDR3 nucleotides are TGTGCCAGCAGCTTCGTAGCGGGCCAAGAGACCCAGTACTTC.

The J gene is TRBJ1-2, the V gene TRBV5-1; no definite D call. Trimming cost V 0 bases and J 10 bases, with 13 bases left between them. Germline CDR1 reads SGHRS; CDR2 reads YFSETQ. There are 13 residues in the CDR3. The chain's CDR3 is CASSLAWRGDYTF. As DNA, the CDR3 is TGCGCCAGCAGCTTGGCCTGGCGAGGTGACTACACCTTC. The variable domain in full, completed from reference TRBV5-1 and TRBJ1-2, reads KAGVTQTPRYLIKTRGQQVTLSCSPISGHRSVSWYQQTPGQGLQFLFEYFSETQRNKGNFPGRFSGRQFSNSRSEMNVSTLELGDSALYLCASSLAWRGDYTFGSGTRLTVV.

The V gene is TRBV9, the J gene TRBJ2-2; 7 nucleotides agree with TRBD1. The CDR3 runs 16 residues. Looked up from germline, CDR1 is SGDLS and CDR2 is YYNGEE. Trimming cost V 0 bases and J 4 bases; bases outside gene matches: 6. The CDR3 loop is CASSVDRGGGTGELFF. CDR3 DNA sequence: TGTGCCAGCAGCGTAGACAGGGGTGGCGGCACCGGGGAGCTGTTTTTT. The complete variable domain, with remaining parts taken from reference TRBV9 and TRBJ2-2, reads DSGVTQTPKHLITATGQRVTLRCSPRSGDLSVYWYQQSLDQGLQFLIQYYNGEERAKGNILERFSAQQFPDLHSELNLSSLELGDSALYFCASSVDRGGGTGELFFGEGSRLTVL.

The J gene is TRBJ1-5, the V gene TRBV6-2 or TRBV6-3, with TRBD1 identical over 10 bases. Germline trimming cut 5 bases from V and 7 bases from J; bases unmatched to any gene: 8. The germline V gene encodes CDR1 MNHEY and CDR2 SVGEGT. This CDR3 is built from 15 residues. Here the CDR3 reads CASSPGTGVWQPQHF. The CDR3 nucleotides are TGTGCCAGCAGTCCCGGGACAGGGGTTTGGCAGCCCCAGCATTTT.

The chain uses TRBV20-1 and TRBJ2-7, with D perhaps matching TRBD2 (6 bases). Germline V lookup: CDR1 DFQATT, CDR2 SNEGSKA (reference sequence). The CDR3 has 12 residues. Trimming removed 3 bases from V and 2 bases from J, with 8 bases in between. The CDR3 protein is CSASGLTYEQYF. In nucleotides, the CDR3 is TGCAGTGCTAGTGGACTAACCTACGAGCAGTACTTC.